This T cell receptor beta chain was documented in a study of cytomegalovirus exposure and HLA in healthy donors. Study-wide results and limits: DRB1 had the most TCR associations and HLA-C the fewest, a later analysis found, with rates varying by HLA locus.

PCR involved 60 Vbeta and 13 Jbeta primers. The assay was immunoSEQ multiplex PCR, and TCRdb's table has in-frame clones only and misses some. The sample consists of over 150,000 clones, around 80% of them appearing once. Trimming removed 4 bases from V and 0 bases from J; junction bases left unmatched: 8. The CDR3 spans 17 residues. Per germline, CDR1 KGHSH and CDR2 LQKENI. With regard to this clone: Antigen: not known.

V and J are TRBV18 and TRBJ1-1; 10 nucleotides agree with TRBD1. The sample taken for sequencing was PBMCs. This TCR was recovered from a young woman in good health and CMV-seropositive. The CDR3 DNA is TGTGCCAGCTCACGCTCGGGACAGGGGTCTATGAACACTGAAGCTTTCTTT. Residues: CASSRSGQGSMNTEAFF.